Following are 23 T cell receptor beta chains from one sample sequenced in a study of control samples from healthy donors and cancer patients. Some clones are missing from TCRdb's copy, which holds only in-frame ones; the method was immunoSEQ multiplex PCR. The table shows nearly 200,000 clones, with 91% occurring only once. Specimen: blood. These receptors originate from a man younger than 45 in good health.

The rearrangement uses TRBV5-4 and TRBJ2-3, with 8 bases that match TRBD2. V lost 0 bases, J lost 4 bases, and 4 bases stayed unmatched. The CDR3 is 15 residues long. CDR1 and CDR2 from the germline V gene are SGHNT and YYREEE (reference sequence). CDR3 sequence: CASSLGRGDADTQYF. The DNA of the CDR3 is TGTGCCAGCAGCTTGGGGCGGGGGGATGCAGATACGCAGTATTTT.

J is TRBJ2-7 and V is TRBV4-1; 9 bases map to TRBD2. After removal of 3 bases from V and 7 bases from J, the junction contained 10 bases not matched to a gene. The V gene's germline CDR1 is MGHRA and CDR2 YSYEKL. CDR3 length: 15 amino acids. CDR3 in DNA: TGCGCCAGCAGCCATAATAGCGGGGGAACGGGAGAGCAGTACTTC. Its protein is CASSHNSGGTGEQYF.

The rearrangement links TRBV5-1 to TRBJ2-1, with 11 positions matching TRBD2. This CDR3 has 16 residues. After removal of 3 bases from V and 5 bases from J, the junction contained 7 bases not matched to a gene. The germline V gene has CDR1 SGHRS and CDR2 YFSETQ. The CDR3 sequence is CASSWTLAGGNNEQFF. The DNA for the CDR3 is TGCGCCAGCAGCTGGACCCTAGCGGGGGGCAACAATGAGCAGTTCTTC. The full variable domain, rest sourced from reference TRBV5-1 and TRBJ2-1, is KAGVTQTPRYLIKTRGQQVTLSCSPISGHRSVSWYQQTPGQGLQFLFEYFSETQRNKGNFPGRFSGRQFSNSRSEMNVSTLELGDSALYLCASSWTLAGGNNEQFFGPGTRLTVL.

The genes are TRBV2 and TRBJ1-5; 7 bases line up with TRBD1. Germline V gene data show CDR1 as SNHLY and CDR2 as FYNNEI. The CDR3 has 14 residues. V shed 3 bases, J shed 4 bases, and the junction held 3 bases outside the gene matches. This CDR3 reads CASSDRGRNQPQHF. CDR3 bases: TGTGCCAGCAGTGACAGGGGGAGGAATCAGCCCCAGCATTTT. Complete variable domain (other parts from reference TRBV2 and TRBJ1-5): EPEVTQTPSHQVTQMGQEVILRCVPISNHLYFYWYRQILGQKVEFLVSFYNNEISEKSEIFDDQFSVERPDGSNFTLKIRSTKLEDSAMYFCASSDRGRNQPQHFGDGTRLSIL.

The chain recombines TRBV7-9 with TRBJ2-7; 8 bases are a match to TRBD1. CDR3 size: 16 residues. With V trimmed by 4 bases and J by 5 bases, 13 bases remained unmatched. Germline V CDR1 and CDR2: SEHNR, FQNEAQ (reference sequence). Here the CDR3 reads CASSYKGQGQFNEQYF. As DNA, the CDR3 is TGTGCCAGCAGCTATAAAGGACAGGGTCAATTCAACGAGCAGTACTTC.

The table lists this clone with a count of one. The V gene is TRBV9, the J gene TRBJ1-2, with a tentative D call TRBD1 (5 bases). The CDR3 consists of 15 residues. Germline V gene data show CDR1 as SGDLS and CDR2 as YYNGEE. The V end was cut by 1 base, the J end by 1 base, with 11 bases between. CDR3 sequence reads: CASSVPGRLNYGYTF. CDR3 nucleotides: TGTGCCAGCAGCGTACCGGGACGGCTTAACTATGGCTACACCTTC.

The chain has TRBV5-4 and TRBJ2-2, with unresolved D. In germline, CDR1 is SGHNT, CDR2 YYREEE (reference sequence). The length of the CDR3 is 15 residues. Trimming took 2 bases from V and 7 from J, leaving 15 bases between them. The DNA of the CDR3 is TGTGCCAGCAGCTTTCAGGACGGGTCGGGCGGGGAGCTGTTTTTT. The encoded protein is CASSFQDGSGGELFF.

The chain combines TRBV6-6 with TRBJ2-7; 8 positions match TRBD2. The CDR3 runs 14 residues. CDR1 is MNHNY and CDR2 is SVGAGI in the germline V gene (reference sequence). Trimming took 5 bases from V and 1 from J; bases not matched to a gene: 4. The CDR3 region has the DNA TGTGCCAGCAGTCAGGCGGGGGGATCCTACGAGCAGTACTTC. As protein: CASSQAGGSYEQYF.

The chain has TRBV11-2 and TRBJ2-5, with 8 nucleotides matching TRBD1. The CDR3 spans 13 residues. Germline CDR1 and CDR2: SGHAT and FQNNGV. With 7 bases clipped from V and 3 bases from J, the junction kept 4 bases outside the gene matches. In DNA, the CDR3 is TGTGCCAGCACTGGACAGGGCAAAGAGACCCAGTACTTC. Encoded protein: CASTGQGKETQYF.

The V and J genes are TRBV19 and TRBJ2-7, with no clear D. The germline V gene has CDR1 LNHDA and CDR2 SQIVND (reference sequence). The CDR3 contains 14 residues. V dropped 0 bases and J dropped 6 bases, with 12 bases sitting between them. CDR3 sequence reads: CASSIEGGLREQYF. The DNA for the CDR3 is TGTGCCAGTAGTATAGAGGGCGGCCTTCGCGAGCAGTACTTC.

The chain employs TRBV13 and TRBJ2-4; 9 bases are a match to TRBD2. The CDR3 loop spans 15 amino acids. V lost 5 bases to trimming and J lost 7 bases; unmatched junction nucleotides: 9. Germline lookup yields CDR1 PRHDT and CDR2 FYEKMQ (reference sequence). As DNA, the CDR3 is TGTGCCAGCAGCCCTCGGCGGGGGGGCGGGAACATTCAGTACTTC. Residues: CASSPRRGGGNIQYF.

This rearrangement joins TRBV3-1 (or the pseudogene TRBV3-2) to TRBJ1-6; 7 nucleotides match TRBD1. The J segment lost 7 bases and the V segment lost 8 bases, leaving 11 bases of the junction unmatched. In germline, CDR1 is LGHDT, CDR2 YNNKEL (reference sequence). The CDR3 spans 15 residues. CDR3 in amino acids: CASGLLGTANSPLHF. The CDR3 bases are TGTGCCAGCGGTTTGCTCGGGACAGCCAATTCACCCCTCCACTTT.

The J gene is TRBJ1-2, the V gene TRBV2, with D tentatively TRBD1 (5 bases). CDR1 is SNHLY, CDR2 FYNNEI, per germline. This CDR3 has 17 amino acids. V shed 7 bases and J shed 5 bases, with 26 bases lying between them. The CDR3 nucleotides are TGTGCCAGCAACAACCCACAGGACACCTTAAATGGGTATGGCTACACCTTC. Translated: CASNNPQDTLNGYGYTF. Complete variable domain (other parts from reference TRBV2 and TRBJ1-2): EPEVTQTPSHQVTQMGQEVILRCVPISNHLYFYWYRQILGQKVEFLVSFYNNEISEKSEIFDDQFSVERPDGSNFTLKIRSTKLEDSAMYFCASNNPQDTLNGYGYTFGSGTRLTVV.

The V call is TRBV24-1, the J call TRBJ2-3, with D maybe TRBD2 (6 bases). Germline V gene lookup returns CDR1 KGHDR and CDR2 SFDVKD. Trimming pared 4 bases from V and 6 bases from J, leaving 16 bases between. This CDR3 spans 15 amino acids. CDR3 sequence: CATSDRWGVEDTQYF. The DNA of the CDR3 is TGTGCCACCAGTGACCGTTGGGGGGTGGAGGATACGCAGTATTTT.

This rearrangement joins TRBV12-2 to TRBJ2-6; TRBD1 is the table's D call and was not checked against the DNA. TRBV12-2 is a known pseudogene. This CDR3 has 15 residues. The CDR3 DNA is TGTGCAAGTCGCTTATCAGGGACAGGGGCCAACGTCCTGACTTTC. It is translated as CASRLSGTGANVLTF.

This clone appeared once. The chain is built from TRBV27 and TRBJ2-4; 12 nucleotides match TRBD2. Germline CDR1 MNHEY, CDR2 SMNVEV (reference sequence). J gave up 9 bases and V 5 bases, and 14 bases lay outside the gene matches. This CDR3 spans 17 amino acids. The CDR3 nucleotides are TGTGCCAGCAGTCGCGCCCAGGCTAGCGGGGGGGCTAGCATTCAGTACTTC. Translated, it gives CASSRAQASGGASIQYF.

The V call is TRBV3-1 (or the pseudogene TRBV3-2), the J call TRBJ1-6; the D is unclear. With 0 bases removed from V and 7 bases from J, the gap between germline ends came to 10 bases. Germline V CDR1 and CDR2: LGHDT, YNNKEL (reference sequence). This CDR3 is 15 amino acids long. The CDR3 region has the DNA TGTGCCAGCAGCCAAGATCACCGGGGAAATTCACCCCTCCACTTT. It codes for CASSQDHRGNSPLHF.

The genes are TRBV18 and TRBJ2-5; possible D gene TRBD1, 6 bases. The CDR3 sequence is 14 residues long. The V and J ends lost 4 bases and 0 bases respectively, with 9 bases between them. CDR1 is KGHSH and CDR2 is LQKENI in the germline V gene. CDR3: CASSQQGNQETQYF. Written as DNA, the CDR3 is TGTGCCAGCTCACAGCAGGGGAACCAAGAGACCCAGTACTTC.

This clone was counted only a few times. The V call is TRBV4-1, the J call TRBJ1-1, with unresolved D. The CDR3 spans 15 residues. Germline V gene lookup returns CDR1 MGHRA and CDR2 YSYEKL. Trimming pared 0 bases from V and 6 bases from J, leaving 14 bases between. CDR3 nucleotide sequence: TGCGCCAGCAGCCAAGATCTTGGGCCCGGAGCTGAAGCTTTCTTT. It yields the protein CASSQDLGPGAEAFF.

V and J are TRBV19 and TRBJ2-7; 11 bases align to TRBD2. The CDR3 runs to 16 residues. With 4 bases clipped from V and 3 bases from J, the junction kept 8 bases outside the gene matches. Germline V gene lookup returns CDR1 LNHDA and CDR2 SQIVND (reference sequence). CDR3: CASSKASGGLYYEQYF. The CDR3, as DNA: TGTGCCAGTAGTAAGGCTAGCGGGGGGTTATACTACGAGCAGTACTTC.

The chain combines TRBV11-3 with TRBJ2-3; 12 positions agree with TRBD2. The CDR3 totals 20 residues. Germline-derived CDR1 and CDR2 are SGHNT and YENEEA. J lost 0 bases, V lost 1 base, and 11 bases had no gene match. CDR3 sequence: CASSLGSSGRGLPSTDTQYF. The CDR3 DNA sequence: TGTGCCAGCAGCTTAGGGTCTAGCGGGAGGGGCCTGCCTAGCACAGATACGCAGTATTTT.

This rearrangement joins TRBV15 to TRBJ2-7; D call uncertain. CDR3 length equals 17 residues. Trimming removed 3 bases at V and 1 base at J, with 19 bases between. Germline values: CDR1 LNHNV, CDR2 YYDKDF (reference sequence). CDR3 sequence (DNA): TGTGCCACCAGCAGCGTTTTATGGACCCCTCTTTCCTACGAGCAGTACTTC. Its protein product is CATSSVLWTPLSYEQYF.

The chain is built from TRBV30 and TRBJ2-6, with D uncertain. The V end lost 8 bases, the J end lost 0 bases, and 8 bases lay between the germline ends. Germline values: CDR1 GTSNPN, CDR2 SVGIG (reference sequence). The CDR3 runs to 13 residues. CDR3 protein: CAGDNSGANVLTF. CDR3 in DNA: TGTGCCGGTGATAACTCTGGGGCCAACGTCCTGACTTTC.